Shown below are 14 T cell receptor beta chains from a single sample sequenced in a study of cytomegalovirus exposure and HLA in healthy donors. The PCR ran on 60 Vbeta and 13 Jbeta primers. Some clones are missing from TCRdb's copy, which holds only in-frame ones; the method was immunoSEQ multiplex PCR. The sample lists some 140,000 clones; about 74% were seen once. Sequencing was performed on PBMCs. Receptor source: a man aged 18 to 29 in good health and CMV-seropositive.

The sample holds one count of this clone. The rearrangement links TRBV9 to TRBJ2-3; possible D gene TRBD1, 5 bases. V lost 0 bases, J lost 0 bases, and 11 bases lay in between. Germline V gene lookup returns CDR1 SGDLS and CDR2 YYNGEE. The CDR3 sequence is 16 residues long. DNA of the CDR3: TGTGCCAGCAGCGTAGGTGCAGGGATTAGCACAGATACGCAGTATTTT. Residues: CASSVGAGISTDTQYF.

In this sample, this clone turned up once. The chain combines TRBV28 with TRBJ1-2; the match to TRBD1 covers 9 bases. CDR1 is MDHEN and CDR2 is SYDVKM in the germline V gene. V dropped 7 bases and J dropped 5; count of bases not matched to a gene: 11. This CDR3 contains 15 residues. CDR3 nucleotide sequence: TGTGCCAGCATTAATCCCACAGGGGGCATATATGGCTACACCTTC. Protein sequence: CASINPTGGIYGYTF.

J is TRBJ2-7 and V is TRBV5-1; no clear D gene. V was trimmed by 1 base and J by 2 bases, leaving 10 bases between them. The CDR3 consists of 14 residues. Germline V gene sequence: CDR1 SGHRS, CDR2 YFSETQ. CDR3 DNA sequence: TGCGCCAGCAGCTTGACGAGAAATACCTACGAGCAGTACTTC. As protein: CASSLTRNTYEQYF.

The J gene is TRBJ2-4, the V gene TRBV29-1, with unresolved D. Germline assignment: CDR1 SQVTM and CDR2 ANQGSEA. The CDR3 loop spans 14 amino acids. The V gene lost 6 bases and the J gene lost 2 bases, with 14 bases spanning the gap. CDR3 protein: CSVKSECTKNIQYF. CDR3 in DNA: TGCAGCGTGAAGTCCGAGTGTACCAAAAACATTCAGTACTTC.

This clone has a handful of counts. The chain uses TRBV25-1 and TRBJ2-3; the match to TRBD1 covers 7 bases. CDR3 length equals 17 residues. CDR1 is MGHDK and CDR2 is SYGVNS in the germline V gene. Germline trimming cut 6 bases from V and 3 bases from J; bases unmatched to any gene: 15. DNA for the CDR3: TGTGCCAGCAGCTTCACTCTCGAACAGGGGATTACAGATACGCAGTATTTT. It codes for CASSFTLEQGITDTQYF.

V gene TRBV5-6 combines with J gene TRBJ2-7, with a possible D match to TRBD1 (5 bases). The CDR3 length is 13 residues. V was clipped by 0 bases and J by 4 bases, with 8 bases between them. Germline assignment: CDR1 SGHDT and CDR2 YYEEEE. The CDR3 nucleotides are TGTGCCAGCAGCTTGGCCAGGGAATACGAGCAGTACTTC. Amino acid sequence: CASSLAREYEQYF.

This chain uses TRBV25-1 with TRBJ1-1; 9 positions match TRBD1. This CDR3 has 14 residues. Trimming took 9 bases from V and 6 from J; bases not matched to a gene: 11. The V gene's germline CDR1 is MGHDK and CDR2 SYGVNS. CDR3 bases: TGTGCCAGTTCAAGGGGGACAGGGCTCTCTGAAGCTTTCTTT. Its translation is CASSRGTGLSEAFF.

The table lists this clone with a few counts. V usage is TRBV5-1 and J usage is TRBJ2-6; D is undetermined. The CDR3 sequence is 15 residues long. Germline V gene lookup returns CDR1 SGHRS and CDR2 YFSETQ. V lost 2 bases and J 0 bases, leaving 6 bases between the germline ends. CDR3 DNA: TGCGCCAGCAGCTTTACGGGCTCTGGGGCCAACGTCCTGACTTTC. Residues: CASSFTGSGANVLTF.

The rearrangement uses TRBV11-2 and TRBJ2-3; D perhaps matches TRBD1 (6 bases). V was shortened by 5 bases and J by 0 bases, with 12 bases between the two germline ends. Germline V gene lookup returns CDR1 SGHAT and CDR2 FQNNGV. The CDR3 spans 15 residues. CDR3 region: CASSPPDSSTDTQYF. CDR3 DNA: TGTGCCAGCAGCCCGCCGGACAGCAGCACAGATACGCAGTATTTT. Together with reference TRBV11-2 and TRBJ2-3, the CDR3 gives the full variable domain: EAGVAQSPRYKIIEKRQSVAFWCNPISGHATLYWYQQILGQGPKLLIQFQNNGVVDDSQLPKDRFSAERLKGVDSTLKIQPAKLEDSAVYLCASSPPDSSTDTQYFGPGTRLTVL.

The rearrangement joins TRBV6-1 to TRBJ1-5; D is unclear. Trimming took off 4 bases at V and 0 bases at J, with 10 bases between the two ends. Germline V gene lookup returns CDR1 MNHNS and CDR2 SASEGT. The CDR3 is 15 residues long. CDR3 sequence: CASSVVANSNQPQHF. The CDR3, as DNA: TGTGCCAGCAGTGTGGTAGCTAATAGCAATCAGCCCCAGCATTTT.

This clone was found a few times. The J gene is TRBJ2-3, the V gene TRBV30, with 9 bases that match TRBD2. The ends lost 5 bases at V and 5 bases at J; junction bases unmatched: 11. Per germline, CDR1 GTSNPN and CDR2 SVGIG (reference sequence). The CDR3 is 15 residues long. The CDR3 sequence is CAWDGREGLGDTQYF. For the CDR3, the DNA is TGTGCCTGGGACGGGCGGGAGGGCCTAGGAGATACGCAGTATTTT.

The chain carries TRBV28 and TRBJ1-2; D gene uncertain. This CDR3 comprises 12 residues. Germline V gene lookup returns CDR1 MDHEN and CDR2 SYDVKM. The V end was cut by 2 bases, the J end by 5 bases, with 6 bases between. CDR3 DNA sequence: TGTGCCAGCAGTTTACTTGAGTATGGCTACACCTTC. It codes for CASSLLEYGYTF.

The chain links TRBV6-5 to TRBJ2-7; 8 bases align to TRBD2. V dropped 4 bases and J dropped 6; count of bases not matched to a gene: 14. This CDR3 contains 16 residues. Germline-derived CDR1 and CDR2 are MNHEY and SVGAGI. The CDR3, as DNA: TGTGCCAGCAGTTCCTTCTCCGGGGGGGCTGAGAGCGAGCAGTACTTC. As protein: CASSSFSGGAESEQYF.

This rearrangement joins TRBV5-8 to TRBJ2-1, with TRBD2 identical over 12 bases. The V segment lost 0 bases and the J segment 15 bases; nucleotides outside the gene matches: 7. The CDR3 has 14 amino acids. Germline-derived CDR1 and CDR2 are SGHTS and YDEGEE. The CDR3 region is CASSLDGLAGQLFF. In DNA, the CDR3 is TGTGCCAGCAGCTTGGATGGACTAGCGGGACAACTGTTCTTC.